This T cell receptor beta chain emerged from a study of identifying expanded T cells in peripheral blood. Study-wide findings and caveats: Clone count variance between two-week samples rose with total template count.

Generated by immunoSEQ multiplex PCR, the TCRdb table keeps only in-frame clones and is missing some. Of tens of thousands of clones in the sample, around 88% were seen once. This CDR3 has 14 amino acids. Trimming at V came to 4 bases and at J to 1 base, leaving 3 bases not matched to a gene. From germline, CDR1 is MDHEN and CDR2 SYDVKM. Healthy donors had no documented immune events, such as infections, while sampled. A word on this clone: Its specificity is unknown.

The sample comprised blood. This sequence originates from a person between 18 and 75 years old in good health. The chain employs TRBV28 and TRBJ2-7; 8 bases are a match to TRBD1. Written as DNA, the CDR3 is TGTGCCAGCAGTTCTGGACAGGGTTCCTACGAGCAGTACTTC. Translating gives CASSSGQGSYEQYF.